Detailed here is one TCR beta chain. Under the authors' procedure: Cell counts per sample came from amplifying reference gene primers. Some clones are missing from TCRdb's copy, which holds only in-frame ones; the method was immunoSEQ multiplex PCR. The V and J calls and the clone size are those of that table, but D and trimming were determined from the DNA. The profile shows approximately 180,000 clones, roughly nine tenths of them singletons. This sample was taken from a study of blood T cell repertoires in COVID-19. Study summary: Sample material is recorded as cDNA or gDNA derived from T cells, B-cell-depleted T cells, or PBMCs.

The CDR3 has 15 residues. CDR1 and CDR2 from the germline V gene are SEHNR and FQNEAQ (reference sequence). Trimming removed 1 base from V and 3 bases from J; junction bases left unmatched: 4. The chain joins TRBV7-9 to TRBJ2-7, with 9 nucleotides matching TRBD1. This receptor was taken from a middle-aged woman with acute COVID-19. The specimen sequenced was PBMCs or T cells enriched from blood (not recorded which). The CDR3 DNA follows: TGTGCCAGCAGCTTAGGACAGGGGGAGTTCTACGAGCAGTACTTC. Translation: CASSLGQGEFYEQYF.